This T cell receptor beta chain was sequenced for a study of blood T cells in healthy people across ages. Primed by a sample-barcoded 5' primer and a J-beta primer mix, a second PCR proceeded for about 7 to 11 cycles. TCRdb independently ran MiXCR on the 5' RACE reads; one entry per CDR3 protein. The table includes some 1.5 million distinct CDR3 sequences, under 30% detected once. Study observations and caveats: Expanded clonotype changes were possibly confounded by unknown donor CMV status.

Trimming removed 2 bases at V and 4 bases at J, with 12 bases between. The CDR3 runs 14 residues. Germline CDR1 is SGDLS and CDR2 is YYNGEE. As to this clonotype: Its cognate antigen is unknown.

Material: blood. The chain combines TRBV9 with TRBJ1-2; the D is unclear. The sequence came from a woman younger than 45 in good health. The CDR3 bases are TGTGCCAGCAGCGTTGAGGATACCTTCTATGGCTACACCTTC. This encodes CASSVEDTFYGYTF.